This entry features one TCR beta chain sequence. This receptor's antigen is unknown. No clone much larger than this one lies a single base away; base qualities are absent. V is cut by 0 bases and J by 4 bases, and the space between the germline ends is 6 bases. Via the germline V gene (reference sequence), CDR1 is LNHDA and CDR2 SQIVND. From cysteine to phenylalanine, the CDR3 is 13 amino acids long. Only the CDR3 portion is preserved as DNA: 39 bases, with reading frame beginning at the first base. The entry originates in a study of response to subunit inactivated influenza vaccine (dated by TCRdb to about 2018). Some background on the complete study: Deep quantitative T cell receptor repertoire profiling was used in the study to track responses to a trivalent subunit inactivated influenza vaccine. What the work shows at the level of the full study, not this receptor alone: The authors suggested that each seasonal influenza vaccination may recruit only a limited number of new T cells.

The library was prepared using RT-PCR. Reads for this sample came from an Illumina HiSeq 2500. TCRdb trimmed the raw reads at Q25, called clones with MiXCR and kept productive beta chains. Each entry is one CDR3 protein sequence, shown with its most common DNA and genes. In all, the sample holds just under 550,000 distinct CDR3 sequences, and less than 25% of those were seen once. Under 3.5% of the sample is in the top ten clones. These records were also assigned to another study, of T cells expressing NK-cell markers. As described in the second report: 5'RACE template switching, by which a universal primer site and unique molecular identifiers were added, was used to make TCR beta cDNA libraries. Eight or nine donors provided sorted CD3+CD56+NKG2C+, CD3+CD56+NKG2C- and CD3+CD56-NKG2C+ T-cell subsets, whose TCR beta-chain repertoires were profiled. Of the eight sequenced donors, seven were found to be HCMV-seropositive and one was found to be HCMV-seronegative. In several experiments an anti-gammadeltaTCR antibody was added to restrict sorting to alphabetaTCR-expressing T cells. In several donors, the dominant CD3+CD56+NKG2C+ clonotypes ranked among the top 10 CD8+ clonotypes, making up about 1.0-7.5% of CD8+ T cells. Those dominant clonotypes were again the most abundant among CD3+CD56-NKG2C+ cells in a handful of donors, at about 28.3-65%. Whether the expanded NKG2C-expressing T cell clones were specific for HCMV antigens was left unclear. All eight donors whose samples were sequenced were randomly selected healthy volunteers, three of them men and five women. HCMV serostatus was determined by detecting HCMV-specific IgG in serum with a commercial ELISA kit. Peripheral blood mononuclear cells were isolated from blood by Ficoll density gradient centrifugation. Using Miltenyi isolation kits, CD4+ and CD8+ T cells were isolated from PBMC through magnetic immunoseparation. Synthesis of cDNA was primed from the TCR beta constant segment and was followed by two consecutive PCR amplification steps. Libraries were sequenced as 2 x 150 bp reads on Illumina HiSeq 2000/2500, MiSeq or NextSeq. MIGEC was used to demultiplex reads and group reads by UMI, and MiTCR was used to assemble and quantify clonotypes. To remove erroneous sequences, TCR cDNA sequences were retained only when supported by two or more reads. The tcR package was used for downstream repertoire analysis, and clonotypes were matched across fractions by CDR3 nucleotide sequence plus V segment. VDJmatch was used to annotate antigen specificity against VDJdb, with one amino acid substitution in CDR3 allowed.

The sequence joins TRBV19 to TRBJ1-2; no D gene call is confident. Here the sequenced sample was CD4+ T cells sorted from PBMCs, taken 11 to 12 days after vaccination. The source is a middle-aged man who received an inactivated influenza vaccine. Donor details come from another sample of the same person, matched by shared clones. CDR3 region: CASSIDLTYGYTF. Read as DNA, the sequence is TGTGCCAGTAGTATAGACCTTACCTATGGCTACACCTTC.